This T cell receptor beta chain was identified during a study of cytomegalovirus exposure and HLA in healthy donors. Across the study: Sequencing of about 179 million T cells in an earlier analysis found 95 million to 120 million unique TCR beta sequences.

13 Jbeta primers and 60 Vbeta primers were used for the PCR. The table came from immunoSEQ multiplex PCR; TCRdb's copy has only in-frame clones and leaves some out. Of around 150,000 clones in the sample, roughly 72% were seen once. Trimming stripped 1 base from V and 4 bases from J, with 14 bases between. The CDR3 runs 15 residues. CDR1 and CDR2 from the germline V gene are MNHNS and SASEGT. The V call is TRBV6-1, the J call TRBJ2-7, with D maybe TRBD2 (5 bases). The sample taken for sequencing was PBMCs. This sequence was found in a man in his forties in good health and CMV-seronegative. The DNA for the CDR3 is TGTGCCAGCAGTGAAGGAGGAAGCGGTGGTTACGAGCAGTACTTC. Encoded protein: CASSEGGSGGYEQYF.